This is a list of T cell receptor beta chains from one sample in a study of PD-1 blockade in classical Hodgkin lymphoma. TCRdb keeps only in-frame clones here, not all; method: immunoSEQ multiplex PCR. Seen here are 80,000 to 95,000 clones, under 85% observed once, and the top ten hold about 18%. The sample in question was peripheral blood mononuclear cells (PBMCs), obtained before the fourth cycle of nivolumab. These receptors were taken from a human donor with classical Hodgkin lymphoma. CDR3s include the opening cysteine and the closing phenylalanine or tryptophan. Each record gives: J gene, clone size, V gene, D gene, CDR3 protein, CDR3 DNA. D genes are given only for firm matches. Clone size appears in some rows only: once, few, many, or a class for an expanded clone.

TRBJ2-5,NA,TRBV7-9,NA,CASSQRAGETQYF,TGTGCCAGCAGCCAGAGGGCGGGAGAGACCCAGTACTTC
TRBJ2-7,once,TRBV7-2,TRBD1,CASSRQGTYEQYF,TGTGCCAGCAGCCGACAGGGAACCTACGAGCAGTACTTC
TRBJ2-1,NA,TRBV14,TRBD2,CASSPVAGGWNEQFF,TGTGCCAGCAGCCCCGTAGCGGGAGGATGGAATGAGCAGTTCTTC
TRBJ1-1,few,TRBV5-1,TRBD1,CASSLGTGGRAFF,TGCGCCAGCAGCTTGGGTACAGGGGGAAGAGCTTTCTTT
TRBJ1-2,NA,TRBV2,NA,CASRAGRENYGYTF,TGTGCCAGCAGAGCTGGACGGGAGAACTATGGCTACACCTTC
TRBJ2-5,few,TRBV5-6,NA,CASSLVAQETQYF,TGTGCCAGCAGCTTGGTGGCCCAAGAGACCCAGTACTTC
TRBJ1-5,NA,TRBV9,NA,CASSAGTDNQPQHF,TGTGCCAGCAGCGCCGGGACGGATAATCAGCCCCAGCATTTT
TRBJ2-7,NA,TRBV28,TRBD2,CASSPPGGSGEQYF,TGTGCCAGCAGCCCCCCGGGGGGGTCGGGCGAGCAGTACTTC
TRBJ2-7,NA,TRBV25-1,NA,CASSENRDGSEQYF,TGTGCCAGCAGTGAAAACAGGGACGGTTCCGAGCAGTACTTC
TRBJ1-4,NA,TRBV6-6,NA,CASSVRRAWDEKLFF,TGTGCCAGCAGTGTCCGGAGGGCGTGGGATGAAAAACTGTTTTTT
TRBJ1-2,NA,TRBV30,TRBD1,CAWSGGGQLNYGYTF,TGTGCCTGGAGTGGGGGGGGACAGTTGAACTATGGCTACACCTTC
TRBJ2-3,NA,TRBV4-2,NA,CASSQDGSTDTQYF,TGTGCCAGCAGCCAAGATGGGAGCACAGATACGCAGTATTTT
TRBJ2-7,NA,TRBV18,TRBD1,CASSPLGTGKSYEQYF,TGTGCCAGCTCACCACTTGGGACAGGGAAATCCTACGAGCAGTACTTC
TRBJ2-1,few,TRBV28,NA,CASSLPPGANEQFF,TGTGCCAGCAGTTTACCCCCAGGGGCTAATGAGCAGTTCTTC
TRBJ2-1,NA,TRBV6-4,NA,CASSDSIRGSGQFF,TGTGCCAGCAGTGACTCGATTAGGGGTTCCGGGCAGTTCTTC
TRBJ1-3,NA,TRBV28,NA,CASSRALPSGNTIYF,TGTGCCAGCAGTCGGGCCTTACCCTCTGGAAACACCATATATTTT
TRBJ2-3,NA,TRBV4-1,TRBD2,CASSQDRAGEVSHTDTQYF,TGCGCCAGCAGCCAAGATAGGGCGGGGGAAGTGTCACACACAGATACGCAGTATTTT
TRBJ1-2,NA,TRBV4-2,NA,CASSQARQRNYGYTF,TGTGCCAGCAGCCAAGCTAGGCAGAGGAACTATGGCTACACCTTC
TRBJ1-5,few,TRBV15,TRBD1,CATSRDLQGYQPQHF,TGTGCCACCAGCAGAGACCTACAGGGGTATCAGCCCCAGCATTTT
TRBJ2-3,NA,TRBV10-3,NA,CAISAAEGNTQYF,TGTGCCATCAGTGCGGCGGAGGGTAATACGCAGTATTTT
TRBJ1-4,NA,TRBV5-1,NA,CASSWGPPANEKLFF,TGCGCCAGCAGCTGGGGGCCCCCAGCTAATGAAAAACTGTTTTTT
TRBJ1-2,NA,TRBV19,NA,CASSLPSAGSVDYGYTF,TGTGCCAGTAGCCTCCCATCCGCAGGGTCGGTGGACTATGGCTACACCTTC
TRBJ1-1,NA,TRBV5-4,NA,CATAPGGVNTEAFF,TGTGCCACGGCCCCCGGGGGAGTGAACACTGAAGCTTTCTTT
TRBJ1-3,NA,TRBV2,NA,CASSEDRSGNTIYF,TGTGCCAGCAGCGAGGACCGCTCTGGAAACACCATATATTTT
TRBJ2-7,NA,TRBV5-1,TRBD1,CASREGALIVDEQYF,TGCGCCAGCAGAGAGGGGGCGTTGATAGTCGACGAGCAGTACTTC
TRBJ2-7,NA,TRBV7-2,NA,CASSLVGDAYEQYF,TGTGCCAGCAGCTTAGTTGGGGACGCCTACGAGCAGTACTTC
TRBJ2-2,NA,TRBV5-6,NA,CASSYPPGNTGELFF,TGTGCCAGCAGCTACCCTCCAGGGAACACCGGGGAGCTGTTTTTT
TRBJ2-5,once,TRBV29-1,NA,CSVELGSGTQYF,TGCAGCGTTGAGTTAGGGAGTGGGACCCAGTACTTC
TRBJ1-2,NA,TRBV6-6,NA,CASSQTGNYGYTF,TGTGCCAGCAGTCAAACAGGGAACTATGGCTACACCTTC
TRBJ2-1,NA,TRBV2,NA,CASSDNVLRVNEQFF,TGTGCCAGCAGCGATAACGTATTGCGCGTGAATGAGCAGTTCTTC